This record covers a single T cell receptor (beta chain). This CDR3 is also generated by other DNA sequences in the sample. The record originates from a study of shared clonotypes between healthy human individuals. Libraries were prepared by immunoSEQ multiplex PCR; TCRdb keeps only in-frame clonotypes and omits some of them. In the table there are approximately 2.1 million clones, 85% to 95% of which are singletons. The germline V gene has CDR1 SGDLS and CDR2 YYNGEE. V was shortened by 4 bases and J by 7 bases, with 12 bases between the two germline ends. CDR3 length: 13 residues. This clonotype was sampled from a man between 18 and 29 years old in good health. Some clones in this sample may be carry-over from other donors' samples. The sequenced sample was naive CD4+ T cells from PBMCs. Subset denoted: CD45RA+ positively selected. The chain joins TRBV9 to TRBJ1-5; possibly TRBD1 for D (6 bases). CDR3 DNA sequence: TGTGCCAGCAGCCCAGGGGTGGGGCAGCCCCAGCATTTT. Protein: CASSPGVGQPQHF.